A selection of T cell receptor beta chains follows, all from one sample in a study of breast tumors, draining lymph nodes, adjacent tissues. TCRdb redid the calling of the multiplex PCR reads with MiXCR, one entry per CDR3 protein. In the table there are 140,000 or so distinct CDR3 sequences, over 25% of which are singletons. Sequencing was carried out using axillary lymph node tissue. These receptors came from a female donor with breast cancer. Some clones in this sample may be carry-over from other donors' samples. Both conserved end residues are part of each CDR3. D genes are given only for firm matches. Clone size is stated in some rows and not others, as once, few, many or a class when expanded.

TRBV2	-	-	TRBJ1-2	CASSRSPRGNYGYTF	TGTGCCAGCAGTCGTTCCCCTAGGGGTAACTATGGCTACACCTTC
TRBV6-5	-	-	TRBJ1-2	CASRSRADSGNTF	TGTGCCAGCAGATCCCGGGCCGACTCTGGAAACACCTTC
TRBV11-2	-	-	TRBJ1-1	CASRSFIKANTEAFF	TGTGCCAGCAGATCCTTTATAAAAGCGAACACTGAAGCTTTCTTT
TRBV18	TRBD1	many	TRBJ2-3	CASSLDRGGTDTQYF	TGTGCCAGCTCACTGGACAGGGGAGGCACAGATACGCAGTATTTT
TRBV20-1	TRBD2	many	TRBJ2-1	CSAYTSGGANEQFF	TGCAGTGCTTACACTAGCGGGGGGGCGAATGAGCAGTTCTTC
TRBV6-6	TRBD1	few	TRBJ1-1	CASSNQGTGETEAFF	TGTGCCAGCAGTAACCAGGGGACAGGGGAGACCGAAGCTTTCTTT
TRBV18	-	many	TRBJ1-5	CASSPDMDQPQHF	TGTGCCAGCTCACCGGATATGGATCAGCCCCAGCATTTT
TRBV7-8	TRBD1	once	TRBJ1-6	CASSLRTGVSPLHF	TGTGCCAGCAGCTTAAGAACAGGGGTTTCACCCCTCCACTTT
TRBV30	-	many	TRBJ2-3	CAYHGGLHSTDTQYF	TGTGCCTACCACGGGGGGCTTCATAGTACAGATACGCAGTATTTT
TRBV12-3/TRBV12-4	TRBD1	many	TRBJ2-1	CASSPSSGTGYYNEQFF	TGTGCCAGCAGTCCAAGTTCCGGGACAGGGTACTACAATGAGCAGTTCTTC
TRBV7-6	TRBD1	many	TRBJ2-2	CASSYLPGQGFSGELFF	TGTGCCAGCAGCTACCTACCGGGACAGGGATTTTCGGGGGAGCTGTTTTTT
TRBV29-1	-	many	TRBJ2-5	CSVVGLLEDQTQYF	TGCAGCGTTGTCGGGCTCCTCGAGGACCAGACCCAGTACTTC
TRBV7-9	-	many	TRBJ1-2	CASSLSKGGLYGYTF	TGTGCCAGCAGCTTATCGAAGGGAGGGCTGTATGGCTACACCTTC
TRBV20-1	TRBD2	-	TRBJ2-3	CSAPTSGVTDTQYF	TGCAGTGCTCCGACTAGCGGGGTCACAGATACGCAGTATTTT
TRBV10-2	-	-	TRBJ1-2	CASTPEGYTF	TGCGCCAGCACCCCCGAGGGCTACACCTTC
TRBV20-1	-	-	TRBJ2-3	CSARDALTGLDTQYF	TGCAGTGCTAGAGACGCCCTTACAGGGCTTGATACGCAGTACTTT
TRBV9	-	-	TRBJ2-1	CASSPSPRELTDTEQFF	TGTGCCAGCAGCCCCTCACCCCGGGAACTTACAGACACTGAGCAGTTCTTC
TRBV6-5	-	many	TRBJ2-5	CASSYDRGRETQYF	TGTGCCAGCAGTTACGATAGGGGTAGAGAGACCCAGTACTTC
TRBV27	-	many	TRBJ2-7	CASSLTRTGYEQYF	TGTGCCAGCAGTTTAACGAGAACTGGCTACGAGCAGTACTTC
TRBV7-6	-	many	TRBJ1-4	CASGLRILGLNGEKLFF	TGTGCCAGCGGCTTACGGATATTAGGCCTAAATGGCGAAAAACTGTTTTTT
TRBV24-1	-	many	TRBJ2-2	CATLGENTGELFF	TGTGCCACCCTTGGGGAGAACACCGGGGAGCTGTTTTTT
TRBV5-1	TRBD1	-	TRBJ1-4	CASSTQGDSYNEKLFF	TGCGCCAGCAGCACACAGGGGGACTCCTACAATGAAAAACTGTTTTTT
TRBV25-1	-	many	TRBJ2-1	CASSDRTVAEQFF	TGTGCCAGCAGTGACCGTACGGTGGCTGAGCAGTTCTTC
TRBV6-5	-	-	TRBJ2-3	CASSHHTRGPSTDTQYF	TGTGCCAGCAGTCACCATACTCGGGGACCTTCCACAGATACGCAGTATTTT
TRBV10-3	-	many	TRBJ2-2	CAISREGYTGELFF	TGTGCCATCAGTCGCGAAGGTTACACCGGGGAGCTGTTTTTT
TRBV4-1	TRBD1	many	TRBJ1-4	CASSQDPRDRGHEKLFF	TGCGCCAGCAGCCAAGATCCTCGGGACAGGGGTCATGAAAAACTGTTTTTT
TRBV27	-	many	TRBJ2-7	CASSLFGTLSYEQYF	TGTGCCAGCAGTTTATTCGGGACTCTTTCCTACGAGCAGTACTTC
TRBV6-1	-	many	TRBJ2-3	CASSVERQGWDTQYF	TGTGCCAGCAGTGTAGAAAGGCAGGGATGGGATACGCAGTATTTT
TRBV19	TRBD2	many	TRBJ2-1	CASSTSTRLAGTGEQFF	TGTGCCAGTAGCACATCAACCCGACTAGCCGGAACCGGTGAGCAGTTCTTC
TRBV30	-	-	TRBJ1-4	CAWSVKGNEKLFF	TGTGCCTGGAGTGTCAAGGGTAATGAAAAACTGTTTTTT
TRBV9	-	-	TRBJ2-7	CASSLDGGPVLEQYF	TGTGCTAGCAGCTTAGATGGGGGGCCCGTCCTGGAGCAGTACTTC
TRBV19	-	-	TRBJ1-1	CASSSGGRGQGTEAFF	TGTGCCAGTAGTTCCGGGGGCAGGGGCCAGGGCACTGAAGCTTTCTTT
TRBV6-2/TRBV6-3	-	many	TRBJ1-2	CASSYSNRDGYTF	TGTGCCAGCAGTTACTCAAACAGGGATGGCTACACCTTC
TRBV27	TRBD2	many	TRBJ2-5	CASSELAGDLAQYF	TGTGCCAGCAGTGAACTAGCGGGGGATTTGGCCCAGTACTTC
TRBV2	-	many	TRBJ1-5	CASRGVKGINQPQHF	TGTGCCAGCAGAGGGGTTAAAGGGATCAATCAGCCCCAGCATTTT